What follows describes a single T cell receptor beta chain. The sample belongs to a study of blood T cell repertoires in COVID-19. In the study overall: Some COVID-19 samples were acute and others convalescent; all came from the United States, Italy and Spain.

Participants were aged about 18 to 89 years from roughly 26 US areas. TCRdb's copy holds only in-frame clones and misses some; the assay was immunoSEQ multiplex PCR. The repertoire consists of under 150,000 clones, with roughly 84% occurring once and the leading ten covering 5.5%. Germline V lookup: CDR1 KGHDR, CDR2 SFDVKD. With V trimmed by 2 bases and J by 2 bases, 6 bases remained unmatched. The CDR3 contains 16 residues. This sequence originates from a middle-aged man with acute COVID-19. The chain recombines TRBV24-1 with TRBJ2-3; 7 bases align to TRBD2. The sequenced sample consisted of PBMCs or T cells enriched from blood (not recorded which). In DNA form, the CDR3 reads TGTGCCACCAGTGATTGGGCGGGAGAAAACACAGATACGCAGTATTTT. This sequence encodes CATSDWAGENTDTQYF.